This TCR beta chain was identified during a study of Graves' ophthalmopathy and Graves' hyperthyroidism. Overall study: The study drew peripheral blood at initial diagnosis, before any treatment.

This clonotype was recorded at least ten times. The CDR3 has 15 residues. Germline V gene lookup returns CDR1 MNHEY and CDR2 SVGEGT. Trimming stripped 2 bases from V and 2 bases from J, with 10 bases between. TCR beta CDR3 amplification used RNA transcripts. HTBI primers primed a first-round RT-PCR, and a second-round multiplex PCR followed. A single record per CDR3 protein comes from TCRdb applying MiXCR to the multiplex PCR reads. The table has under 400,000 distinct CDR3 sequences, roughly 17% seen once; the top ten hold approximately 13%. The study enrolled ophthalmopathy donors with moderate-to-severe activity, CAS ≥3, NOSPECS ≥4 and duration under 3 months. Serum thyroxine and TRAb, along with clinical symptoms, thyroid ultrasound and orbital computed tomography, were what diagnosis relied on.

This clonotype originated in an adult man with Graves' ophthalmopathy. The chain couples TRBV6-2 or TRBV6-3 to TRBJ2-4, with D unclear. The sequenced sample was peripheral blood. CDR3 DNA sequence: TGTGCCAGCAGTTACCCGTCTGGGACCAAAAACATTCAGTACTTC. The encoded protein is CASSYPSGTKNIQYF.